One and the same sample provided the 10 T cell receptor beta chains below, sequenced in a study of blood T cell repertoires in COVID-19. Using immunoSEQ multiplex PCR, the repertoire was profiled, and TCRdb retains in-frame clones only, with some absent. The sample carries 200,000 to 250,000 clones, nearly 90% recorded once. Input material: peripheral blood. These receptors originate from a man between 18 and 35 years old with active or convalescent COVID-19.

The rearrangement uses TRBV2 and TRBJ1-2, with 7 positions matching TRBD1. CDR3 length: 13 amino acids. The germline gives CDR1 SNHLY, CDR2 FYNNEI. V was pared by 6 bases and J by 4 bases, with 5 bases of the junction left unmatched. CDR3 coding DNA: TGTGCCAGCAGCCTCCGACAGGGCTATGGCTACACCTTC. Residues: CASSLRQGYGYTF.

V and J are TRBV3-1 (or the pseudogene TRBV3-2) and TRBJ2-5; TRBD1 matches 7 bases. The V segment lost 4 bases and the J segment 5 bases; nucleotides outside the gene matches: 1. This CDR3 contains 12 residues. Germline V lookup: CDR1 LGHDT, CDR2 YNNKEL (reference sequence). The CDR3 is CASSLQGETQYF. Written as DNA, the CDR3 is TGTGCCAGCAGCCTACAGGGGGAGACCCAGTACTTC.

The V and J genes are TRBV7-9 and TRBJ1-2, with D perhaps matching TRBD1 (5 bases). The CDR3 runs to 15 residues. Trimming removed 5 bases from V and 3 bases from J, with 16 bases in between. Germline V gene lookup returns CDR1 SEHNR and CDR2 FQNEAQ (reference sequence). The CDR3 protein is CASSPPRGLDYGYTF. CDR3 coding DNA: TGTGCCAGCAGCCCCCCAAGGGGCCTTGACTATGGCTACACCTTC.

A single count supports this clone. V and J are TRBV19 and TRBJ2-7; no firm D call. This CDR3 region has 12 residues. Germline assignment: CDR1 LNHDA and CDR2 SQIVND (reference sequence). Trimming shortened V by 1 base and J by 7 bases, and 8 bases separated the two germline ends. CDR3 region: CASSIGAGEQYF. The CDR3 DNA follows: TGTGCCAGTAGTATAGGGGCTGGGGAGCAGTACTTC. Full variable domain (outside the CDR3, taken from reference TRBV19 and TRBJ2-7): DGGITQSPKYLFRKEGQNVTLSCEQNLNHDAMYWYRQDPGQGLRLIYYSQIVNDFQKGDIAEGYSVSREKKESFPLTVTSAQKNPTAFYLCASSIGAGEQYFGPGTRLTVT.

The genes are TRBV3-1 (or the pseudogene TRBV3-2) and TRBJ2-7, with a weak D call TRBD2 (5 bases). This CDR3 region has 12 residues. Deletions cut 4 bases from V and 3 bases from J, with 7 bases between. CDR1 LGHDT and CDR2 YNNKEL come from the germline V gene (reference sequence). The CDR3 sequence: CASSRTVYEQYF. The DNA for the CDR3 is TGTGCCAGCAGCCGGACTGTCTACGAGCAGTACTTC.

The CDR3 bases are TGTGCCAGCACCCGACTCGACACTGAAGCTTTCTTT. Translation: CASTRLDTEAFF. This chain joins TRBV28 and TRBJ1-1; D remains unclear. The germline gives CDR1 MDHEN, CDR2 SYDVKM. The CDR3 length is 12 residues. Trimming took 7 bases from V and 3 from J, leaving 9 bases between them.

The chain couples TRBV29-1 to TRBJ1-3; no reliable D call. CDR1 is SQVTM, CDR2 ANQGSEA, per germline. This CDR3 has 13 residues. Trimming took 4 bases from V and 3 from J, leaving 10 bases between them. CDR3 coding DNA: TGCAGCGTTGCCTGGCAGATTGGAAACACCATATATTTT. This codes for CSVAWQIGNTIYF.

The V gene is TRBV19, the J gene TRBJ2-1, with 9 bases fitting TRBD2. Germline assignment: CDR1 LNHDA and CDR2 SQIVND (reference sequence). The J segment lost 7 bases and the V segment lost 7 bases, leaving 11 bases of the junction unmatched. The CDR3 totals 15 residues. The CDR3 DNA sequence: TGTGCCAGTACCCAAGTTAGCGGGGGTACAAATGAGCAGTTCTTC. Protein: CASTQVSGGTNEQFF. Full variable domain (outside the CDR3, taken from reference TRBV19 and TRBJ2-1): DGGITQSPKYLFRKEGQNVTLSCEQNLNHDAMYWYRQDPGQGLRLIYYSQIVNDFQKGDIAEGYSVSREKKESFPLTVTSAQKNPTAFYLCASTQVSGGTNEQFFGPGTRLTVL.

This clone was seen once. V and J are TRBV28 and TRBJ2-5; 13 nucleotides line up with TRBD2. Trimming at V came to 5 bases and at J to 9 bases, leaving 9 bases not matched to a gene. CDR1 and CDR2 (germline): MDHEN, SYDVKM. This CDR3 has 15 residues. This chain's CDR3 is CASSPLAGGRGAQYF. In DNA form, the CDR3 reads TGTGCCAGCAGTCCACTAGCGGGGGGGCGAGGGGCCCAGTACTTC.

The chain links TRBV6-5 to TRBJ1-2; 8 positions match TRBD1. V shed 2 bases and J 10 bases; nucleotides not matched to a gene: 12. CDR3 length: 15 amino acids. Germline V CDR1 and CDR2: MNHEY, SVGAGI. The CDR3 here is CASSYNPGGDLPYTF. The CDR3 region has the DNA TGTGCCAGCAGTTACAACCCAGGGGGCGACCTCCCCTACACCTTC.